Sequencing of this TCR beta chain was carried out in a study of cytomegalovirus exposure and HLA in healthy donors. The PCR ran on 60 Vbeta and 13 Jbeta primers. Assay used: immunoSEQ multiplex PCR; TCRdb lists only in-frame clones, some missing. The table has approximately 130,000 clones, 60% to 80% seen once; the top ten hold 1.2%. The length of the CDR3 is 13 residues. Germline V CDR1 and CDR2: SGHRS, YFSETQ. Trimming removed 7 bases from V and 7 bases from J; junction bases left unmatched: 11. V gene TRBV5-1 combines with J gene TRBJ2-7; 7 positions agree with TRBD1. The sequence derives from a man aged 50 to 60 in good health and CMV-seronegative. Sequencing was performed on PBMCs. CDR3 sequence reads: CASGQRQTGEQYF. CDR3 bases: TGCGCCAGCGGCCAACGGCAGACAGGGGAGCAGTACTTC.